This T cell receptor beta chain was found in a study of T-cell memory formation after mild COVID-19. TCRdb re-called the 5' RACE reads through MiXCR, storing one row per CDR3 protein. This table has approximately 260,000 distinct CDR3 sequences, about 17% appearing once. V gave up 2 bases and J gave up 2 bases, with 11 bases separating them. Germline CDR1 DFQATT, CDR2 SNEGSKA (reference sequence). The CDR3 is 14 amino acids. The TCR was taken from a young man who had mild COVID-19 (a few samples of this study predate the infection). Cell type and time point are not known. The V gene is TRBV20-1, the J gene TRBJ2-3; no reliable D call. Sequencing input: PBMCs or a T cell subset sorted from them (not recorded which). CDR3 amino acids: CSARLYSPTDTQYF. Written as DNA, the CDR3 is TGCAGTGCTAGACTCTACAGCCCCACAGATACGCAGTATTTT.